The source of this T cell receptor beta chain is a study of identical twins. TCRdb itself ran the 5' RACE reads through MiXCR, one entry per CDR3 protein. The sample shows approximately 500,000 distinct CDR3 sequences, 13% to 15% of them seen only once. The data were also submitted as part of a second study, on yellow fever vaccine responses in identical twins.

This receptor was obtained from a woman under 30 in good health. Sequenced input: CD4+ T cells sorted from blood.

The CDR3 protein is CATSSEMTGGNSPLHF. DNA for the CDR3: TGTGCCACCAGCAGTGAAATGACAGGGGGCAATTCACCCCTCCACTTT. The J gene is TRBJ1-6, the V gene TRBV15; 10 positions match TRBD1. V dropped 3 bases and J dropped 7; count of bases not matched to a gene: 6. Germline loops: CDR1 LNHNV, CDR2 YYDKDF (reference sequence). The CDR3 contains 16 residues.